The 29 T cell receptor beta chains below were found in one sample sequenced in a study of T-cell reconstitution after alpha-beta-depleted transplantation in children. This sample's TCRbeta library carried unique molecular identifier barcodes. Via MiXCR, TCRdb re-called the PCR reads, giving one row per CDR3 protein. The sample includes hundreds of thousands of distinct CDR3 sequences, roughly 15% of them seen just once. The material sequenced was PBMCs, mostly from graft donor cells, taken 360 days after TCRalphabeta/CD19-depleted stem cell transplant. The receptors were sampled from a male patient aged 2-15 years who had a stem cell transplant for acute lymphoblastic leukemia, so the T cells may come from the graft donor.

This clonotype was counted only a few times. The V call is TRBV7-6, the J call TRBJ2-7, with TRBD1 matching over 11 bases. The V segment lost 2 bases and the J segment 5 bases; nucleotides outside the gene matches: 11. The CDR3 runs to 17 residues. CDR1 and CDR2 from the germline V gene are SGHVS and FNYEAQ. This CDR3 reads CASSLRVGTGGIHEQYF. CDR3 sequence (DNA): TGTGCCAGCAGCTTAAGGGTAGGGACAGGGGGTATCCACGAGCAGTACTTC.

The CDR3 nucleotides are TGTGCCACCAGTGATTTTTGGGGACAGCAAGAGACCCAGTACTTC. It translates to CATSDFWGQQETQYF. This rearrangement joins TRBV24-1 to TRBJ2-5, with 7 bases fitting TRBD1. Germline-derived CDR1 and CDR2 are KGHDR and SFDVKD. Trimming cost V 1 base and J 2 bases; bases outside gene matches: 3. The CDR3 sequence is 15 residues long.

A few counts support this clonotype. The rearrangement uses TRBV4-3 and TRBJ1-3; D not resolved. In germline, CDR1 is LGHNA, CDR2 YSLEER. This CDR3 has 16 residues. Trimming removed 4 bases from V and 0 bases from J, with 13 bases in between. The chain's CDR3 is CASSPVGVFSGNTIYF. The CDR3 bases are TGCGCCAGCAGCCCCGTCGGGGTCTTCTCTGGAAACACCATATATTTT.

As to this clonotype: Germline is not matched at one junction end, which may reflect a read error. The chain recombines TRBV6-5 with TRBJ2-7, with TRBD1 identical over 8 bases. Germline V gene data show CDR1 as MNHEY and CDR2 as SVGAGI. CDR3 length equals 15 residues. This CDR3 reads CACSYSWQGAREQYF. In DNA form, the CDR3 reads TGTGCCTGCAGTTACTCGTGGCAGGGGGCGCGGGAGCAGTACTTC.

This clonotype was picked up a small number of times. The chain uses TRBV13 and TRBJ2-2; 12 bases are a match to TRBD2. CDR3 length equals 16 residues. The junction had 5 bases not matched to a gene; V was cut back by 5 bases and J by 4 bases. Germline-derived CDR1 and CDR2 are PRHDT and FYEKMQ (reference sequence). CDR3 nucleotide sequence: TGTGCCAGCAGCCGGGGACTAGCGGGTTCCACCGGGGAGCTGTTTTTT. Translated, it gives CASSRGLAGSTGELFF.

The rearrangement links TRBV5-5 to TRBJ1-1; D perhaps matches TRBD1 (6 bases). From germline, CDR1 is SGHKS and CDR2 YYEKEE (reference sequence). The CDR3 is 15 residues long. V was trimmed by 4 bases and J by 3 bases, leaving 16 bases between them. The CDR3 DNA follows: TGTGCCAGCAGCCAACACAGGGTATGGGACACTGAAGCTTTCTTT. It yields the protein CASSQHRVWDTEAFF. Together with reference TRBV5-5 and TRBJ1-1, the CDR3 gives the full variable domain: DAGVTQSPTHLIKTRGQQVTLRCSPISGHKSVSWYQQVLGQGPQFIFQYYEKEERGRGNFPDRFSARQFPNYSSELNVNALLLGDSALYLCASSQHRVWDTEAFFGQGTRLTVV.

This clonotype was recorded many times. This chain connects TRBV25-1 to TRBJ2-3; maybe TRBD1 (5 bases). This CDR3 has 12 amino acids. The ends were cut back, 4 bases at V and 11 bases at J, with 13 bases in the middle. CDR1 is MGHDK and CDR2 is SYGVNS in the germline V gene. The chain's CDR3 is CASSASGHGQYF. DNA for the CDR3: TGTGCCAGCAGTGCGTCCGGACATGGGCAGTATTTT.

This clonotype was seen more than once but under ten times. V and J are TRBV18 and TRBJ2-5; D is possibly TRBD1 (6 bases). The V gene's germline CDR1 is KGHSH and CDR2 LQKENI. The CDR3 length is 17 residues. Trimming pared 3 bases from V and 1 base from J, leaving 18 bases between. Here the CDR3 reads CASSPYSGTTSQETQYF. In DNA, the CDR3 is TGTGCCAGCTCACCTTACTCCGGGACAACCTCCCAAGAGACCCAGTACTTC.

The rearrangement uses TRBV6-1 and TRBJ1-1, with a tentative D call TRBD1 (6 bases). CDR3 length equals 16 residues. The V end lost 6 bases, the J end lost 6 bases, and 23 bases lay between the germline ends. The germline V gene has CDR1 MNHNS and CDR2 SASEGT. The CDR3 loop reads CASSLTMGAMEAEAFF. The CDR3 nucleotides read TGTGCCAGCAGCCTCACAATGGGGGCTATGGAGGCTGAAGCTTTCTTT.

This clonotype was detected a few times. This rearrangement joins TRBV28 to TRBJ1-1; 8 bases are shared with TRBD1. CDR1 and CDR2 (germline): MDHEN, SYDVKM. With 3 bases clipped from V and 4 bases from J, the junction kept 4 bases outside the gene matches. This CDR3 spans 14 amino acids. The CDR3 DNA sequence: TGTGCCAGCAGTTTCCAGGGGGCGCGCACTGAAGCTTTCTTT. This codes for CASSFQGARTEAFF.

V is TRBV20-1 and J is TRBJ2-3; 10 positions agree with TRBD1. The CDR3 covers 16 residues. V trimming: 5 bases; J trimming: 2 bases; junction bases outside the gene matches: 10. Per the germline V gene, CDR1 is DFQATT and CDR2 is SNEGSKA (reference sequence). CDR3 DNA: TGCAGTGCTCTAAAAGGGACAGGGGATACCACAGATACGCAGTATTTT. This codes for CSALKGTGDTTDTQYF.

This clonotype appeared a few times. This chain connects TRBV7-2 to TRBJ2-3, with D perhaps matching TRBD2 (6 bases). The CDR3 sequence is 15 residues long. Germline CDR1 reads SGHTA; CDR2 reads FQGNSA. The V end lost 1 base, the J end lost 2 bases, and 10 bases lay between the germline ends. CDR3: CASSLGAGLTDTQYF. Written as DNA, the CDR3 is TGTGCCAGCAGCTTAGGGGCGGGACTCACAGATACGCAGTATTTT.

This chain uses TRBV28 with TRBJ2-7; tentative D call: TRBD2 (6 bases). The CDR3 consists of 17 residues. Trimming took 5 bases from V and 5 from J, leaving 25 bases between them. Germline V lookup: CDR1 MDHEN, CDR2 SYDVKM. The CDR3 region has the DNA TGTGCCAGCAGTCACCCCAGGCGGGGAAGGGGAGCCCACGAGCAGTACTTC. This codes for CASSHPRRGRGAHEQYF.

The chain couples TRBV12-3 or TRBV12-4 to TRBJ1-5; tentatively, D is TRBD1 (6 bases). CDR3 length: 18 residues. V lost 1 base and J 4 bases, leaving 20 bases between the germline ends. The CDR3 sequence is CASSLVLGAGEGNQPQHF. In DNA form, the CDR3 reads TGTGCCAGCAGTTTAGTACTTGGGGCAGGGGAAGGGAATCAGCCCCAGCATTTT.

This clonotype occurred a few times. This rearrangement joins TRBV9 to TRBJ2-3; 9 bases agree with TRBD2. The CDR3 totals 15 residues. Germline V CDR1 and CDR2: SGDLS, YYNGEE. Germline trimming cut 7 bases from V and 1 base from J; bases unmatched to any gene: 7. The CDR3 sequence: CASRYSGGRTDTQYF. The CDR3 region has the DNA TGTGCCAGCCGTTATAGCGGGGGACGCACAGATACGCAGTATTTT.

This clonotype was counted at least ten times. The chain has TRBV7-2 and TRBJ2-3; no reliable D call. The length of the CDR3 is 12 residues. From germline, CDR1 is SGHTA and CDR2 FQGNSA. V lost 5 bases and J 6 bases, leaving 9 bases between the germline ends. CDR3 bases: TGTGCCAGCAGCGTACAAGCGGATACGCAGTATTTT. It is translated as CASSVQADTQYF. The variable domain in full, completed from reference TRBV7-2 and TRBJ2-3, reads GAGVSQSPSNKVTEKGKDVELRCDPISGHTALYWYRQSLGQGLEFLIYFQGNSAPDKSGLPSDRFSAERTGGSVSTLTIQRTQQEDSAVYLCASSVQADTQYFGPGTRLTVL.

This clonotype showed up just a few times. The genes are TRBV24-1 and TRBJ2-1; possible D gene TRBD2, 5 bases. The V end lost 5 bases, the J end lost 1 base, and 11 bases lay between the germline ends. The CDR3 is 15 amino acids. The V gene's germline CDR1 is KGHDR and CDR2 SFDVKD. The CDR3 DNA reads TGTGCCACCAGTGGGTTACCGGGGTCCTACAATGAGCAGTTCTTC. It codes for CATSGLPGSYNEQFF.

This clonotype was recorded a few times. J is TRBJ2-5 and V is TRBV10-3; 9 nucleotides match TRBD1. J was trimmed by 2 bases and V by 5 bases; bases with no gene match: 12. The CDR3 contains 17 residues. From germline, CDR1 is ENHRY and CDR2 SYGVKD. CDR3 nucleotides: TGTGCCATCAGTCCGGACAGGGGAGGACGGGGGCAAGAGACCCAGTACTTC. Translating gives CAISPDRGGRGQETQYF.

This chain connects TRBV12-3 or TRBV12-4 to TRBJ1-1; D is ambiguous. The CDR3 is made up of 12 amino acids. V lost 3 bases to trimming and J lost 9 bases, with 11 bases between them. CDR3 DNA sequence: TGTGCCAGCAGTTTTACAGTTAGTCAAGCTTTCTTT. Encoded protein: CASSFTVSQAFF.

This rearrangement joins TRBV20-1 to TRBJ2-7; 9 bases line up with TRBD2. The CDR3 sequence is 15 residues long. Losses at the gene ends were 6 bases for V and 2 bases for J; bases not matched to a gene: 11. Germline CDR1 is DFQATT and CDR2 is SNEGSKA (reference sequence). The CDR3: CSAPPQRGVAYEQYF. In nucleotides, the CDR3 is TGCAGTGCCCCGCCCCAGCGGGGGGTTGCCTACGAGCAGTACTTC.

The V call is TRBV4-2, the J call TRBJ1-5; D not certain. With 0 bases removed from V and 8 bases from J, the gap between germline ends came to 11 bases. The CDR3 has 14 residues. From germline, CDR1 is LGHNA and CDR2 YNFKEQ. CDR3 DNA: TGTGCCAGCAGCCAAGATGCTAACTTCGAGCCCCAGCATTTT. It translates to CASSQDANFEPQHF.

The sample holds a few counts of this clonotype. The genes are TRBV12-3 or TRBV12-4 and TRBJ2-7; 8 bases are a match to TRBD1. V lost 0 bases, J lost 3 bases, and 1 base stayed unmatched. The CDR3 is 14 amino acids. CDR3 sequence reads: CASSLAGTGYEQYF. CDR3 bases: TGTGCCAGCAGTTTAGCCGGGACAGGCTACGAGCAGTACTTC.

V gene TRBV28 combines with J gene TRBJ2-1, with 11 bases aligning to TRBD2. Unmatched junction bases numbered 5, after V lost 4 bases and J lost 6 bases. CDR1 MDHEN and CDR2 SYDVKM come from the germline V gene. The CDR3 sequence is 15 residues long. The CDR3 region is CASSSTSGGSNEQFF. As DNA, the CDR3 is TGTGCCAGCAGTTCCACTAGCGGGGGATCCAATGAGCAGTTCTTC.

Many counts were recorded for this clonotype. The V call is TRBV20-1, the J call TRBJ2-1; 9 nucleotides align to TRBD2. The germline V gene has CDR1 DFQATT and CDR2 SNEGSKA (reference sequence). J was trimmed by 10 bases and V by 5 bases; bases with no gene match: 15. This CDR3 is built from 15 residues. The chain's CDR3 is CSARHPSGADGEQFF. As DNA, the CDR3 is TGCAGTGCTCGCCACCCTAGCGGGGCTGACGGCGAGCAGTTCTTC.

This chain links TRBV7-6 with TRBJ2-7; 11 bases match TRBD1. V lost 5 bases and J lost 7; bases outside the gene matches: 13. Germline V CDR1 and CDR2: SGHVS, FNYEAQ. The CDR3 contains 16 residues. In DNA, the CDR3 is TGTGCCAGCAGCCACTCCCGGGACAGGGGGATCCTAGAGCAGTACTTC. Its translation: CASSHSRDRGILEQYF.

V and J are TRBV12-3 or TRBV12-4 and TRBJ2-1; 7 bases agree with TRBD2. J was trimmed by 3 bases and V by 6 bases; bases with no gene match: 5. This CDR3 comprises 14 residues. The CDR3 DNA reads TGTGCCAGCAGAGCCGGGACTAACTACAATGAGCAGTTCTTC. Translation: CASRAGTNYNEQFF.

Only a few counts were recorded for this clonotype. The gene calls are TRBV12-3 or TRBV12-4 and TRBJ1-6; TRBD1 aligns across 12 bases. This CDR3 spans 16 amino acids. V shed 2 bases, J shed 10 bases, and the junction held 6 bases outside the gene matches. This chain's CDR3 is CASSLSGTGGESPLHF. The CDR3 bases are TGTGCCAGCAGTTTATCAGGGACAGGGGGCGAGTCACCCCTCCACTTT.

V and J are TRBV7-2 and TRBJ2-2, with D uncertain. This CDR3 has 14 residues. CDR1 is SGHTA and CDR2 is FQGNSA in the germline V gene. V lost 6 bases and J lost 0, with 8 bases in between. The CDR3 loop reads CASRPSPNTGELFF. The CDR3 DNA reads as TGTGCCAGCAGACCAAGCCCGAACACCGGGGAGCTGTTTTTT.

This clonotype was seen a handful of times. This chain links TRBV5-6 with TRBJ2-7; 8 bases are a match to TRBD2. J was trimmed by 10 bases and V by 7 bases; bases with no gene match: 7. The CDR3 is 11 residues long. Per the germline V gene, CDR1 is SGHDT and CDR2 is YYEEEE. The CDR3 is CASSSGGFQYF. The DNA for the CDR3 is TGTGCCAGCTCCTCGGGAGGGTTTCAGTACTTC.